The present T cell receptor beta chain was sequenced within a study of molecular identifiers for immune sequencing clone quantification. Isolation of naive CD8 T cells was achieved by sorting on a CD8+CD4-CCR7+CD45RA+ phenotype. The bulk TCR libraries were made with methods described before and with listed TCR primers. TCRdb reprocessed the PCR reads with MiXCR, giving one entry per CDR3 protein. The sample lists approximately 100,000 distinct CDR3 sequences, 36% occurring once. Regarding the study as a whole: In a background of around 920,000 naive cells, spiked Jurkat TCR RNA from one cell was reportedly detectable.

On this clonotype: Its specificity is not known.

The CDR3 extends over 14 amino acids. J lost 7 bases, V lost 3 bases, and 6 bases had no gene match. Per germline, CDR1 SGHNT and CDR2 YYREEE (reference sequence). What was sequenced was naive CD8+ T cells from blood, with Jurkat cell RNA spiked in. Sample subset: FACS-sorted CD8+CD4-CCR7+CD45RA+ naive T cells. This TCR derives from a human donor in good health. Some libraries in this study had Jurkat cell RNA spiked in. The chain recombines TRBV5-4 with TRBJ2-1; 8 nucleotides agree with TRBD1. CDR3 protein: CASSSDRGENEQFF. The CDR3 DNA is TGTGCCAGCAGCTCTGACAGGGGAGAGAATGAGCAGTTCTTC.